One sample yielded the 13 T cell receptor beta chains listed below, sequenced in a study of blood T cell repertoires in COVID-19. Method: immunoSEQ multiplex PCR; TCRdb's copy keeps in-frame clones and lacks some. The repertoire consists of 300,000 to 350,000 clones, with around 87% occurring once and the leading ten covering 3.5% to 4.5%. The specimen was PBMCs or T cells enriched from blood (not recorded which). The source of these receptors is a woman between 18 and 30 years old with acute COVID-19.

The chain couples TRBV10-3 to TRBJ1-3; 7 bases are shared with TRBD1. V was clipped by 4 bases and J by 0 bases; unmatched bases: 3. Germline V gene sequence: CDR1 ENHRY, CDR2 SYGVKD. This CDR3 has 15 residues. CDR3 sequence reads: CAISAGDSSGNTIYF. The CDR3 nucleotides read TGTGCCATCAGTGCGGGGGACAGCTCTGGAAACACCATATATTTT.

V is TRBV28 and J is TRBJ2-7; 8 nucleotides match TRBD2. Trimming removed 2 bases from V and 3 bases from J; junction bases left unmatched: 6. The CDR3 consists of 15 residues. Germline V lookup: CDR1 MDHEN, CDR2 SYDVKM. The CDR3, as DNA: TGTGCCAGCAGTTTAGCGGGGGGAGCCTACTACGAGCAGTACTTC. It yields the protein CASSLAGGAYYEQYF.

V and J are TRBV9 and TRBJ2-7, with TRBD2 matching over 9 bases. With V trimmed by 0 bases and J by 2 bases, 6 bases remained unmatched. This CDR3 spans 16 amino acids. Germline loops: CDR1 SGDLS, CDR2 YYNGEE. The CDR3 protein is CASSVGQAGGTYEQYF. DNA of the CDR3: TGTGCCAGCAGCGTAGGTCAAGCGGGAGGTACCTACGAGCAGTACTTC.

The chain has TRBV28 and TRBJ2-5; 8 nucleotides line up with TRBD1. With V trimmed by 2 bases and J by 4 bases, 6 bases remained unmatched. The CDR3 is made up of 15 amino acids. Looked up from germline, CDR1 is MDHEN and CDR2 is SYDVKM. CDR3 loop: CASSLPQGAGETQYF. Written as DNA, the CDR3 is TGTGCCAGCAGTTTACCGCAGGGGGCAGGAGAGACCCAGTACTTC.

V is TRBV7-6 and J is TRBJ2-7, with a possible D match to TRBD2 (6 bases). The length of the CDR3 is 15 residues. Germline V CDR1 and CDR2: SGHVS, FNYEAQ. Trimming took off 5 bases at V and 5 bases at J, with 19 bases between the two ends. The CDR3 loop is CASSRPGGNEDEQYF. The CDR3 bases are TGTGCCAGCAGCCGCCCCGGGGGAAACGAGGACGAGCAGTACTTC.

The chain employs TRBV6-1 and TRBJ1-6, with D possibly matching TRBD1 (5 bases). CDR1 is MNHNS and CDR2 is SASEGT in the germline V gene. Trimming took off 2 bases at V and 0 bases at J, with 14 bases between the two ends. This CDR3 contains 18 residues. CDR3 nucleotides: TGTGCCAGCAGTGAATACGTTGCCGGGGGCTCCTATAATTCACCCCTCCACTTT. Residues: CASSEYVAGGSYNSPLHF.

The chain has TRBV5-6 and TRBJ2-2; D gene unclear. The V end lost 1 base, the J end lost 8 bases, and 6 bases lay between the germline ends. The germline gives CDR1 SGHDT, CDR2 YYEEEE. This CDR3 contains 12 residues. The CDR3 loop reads CASSLTEGELFF. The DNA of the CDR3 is TGTGCCAGCAGCTTGACTGAAGGGGAGCTGTTTTTT.

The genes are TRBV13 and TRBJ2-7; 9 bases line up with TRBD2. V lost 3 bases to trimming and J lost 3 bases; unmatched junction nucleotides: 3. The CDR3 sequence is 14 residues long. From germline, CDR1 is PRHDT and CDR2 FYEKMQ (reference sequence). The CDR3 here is CASSLSGRNYEQYF. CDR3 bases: TGTGCCAGCAGCTTGAGCGGGAGGAACTACGAGCAGTACTTC.

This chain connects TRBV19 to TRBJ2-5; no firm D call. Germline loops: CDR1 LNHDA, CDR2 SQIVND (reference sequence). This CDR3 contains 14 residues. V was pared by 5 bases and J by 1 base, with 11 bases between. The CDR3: CASSLEYSQETQYF. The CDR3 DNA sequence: TGTGCCAGTAGTCTTGAGTACAGCCAAGAGACCCAGTACTTC.

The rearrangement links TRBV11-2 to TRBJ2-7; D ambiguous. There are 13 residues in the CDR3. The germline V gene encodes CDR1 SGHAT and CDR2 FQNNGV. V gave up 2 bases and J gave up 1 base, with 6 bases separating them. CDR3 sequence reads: CASSLSPSYEQYF. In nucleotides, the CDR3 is TGTGCCAGCAGCTTATCCCCTTCCTACGAGCAGTACTTC.

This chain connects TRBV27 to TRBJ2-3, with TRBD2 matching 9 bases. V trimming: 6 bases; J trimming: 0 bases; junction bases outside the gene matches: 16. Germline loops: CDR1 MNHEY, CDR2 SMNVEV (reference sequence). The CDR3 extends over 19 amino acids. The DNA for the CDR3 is TGTGCCAGCAGGCCTACTACCACTCTTAGCGGGAGAAGCACAGATACGCAGTATTTT. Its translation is CASRPTTTLSGRSTDTQYF.

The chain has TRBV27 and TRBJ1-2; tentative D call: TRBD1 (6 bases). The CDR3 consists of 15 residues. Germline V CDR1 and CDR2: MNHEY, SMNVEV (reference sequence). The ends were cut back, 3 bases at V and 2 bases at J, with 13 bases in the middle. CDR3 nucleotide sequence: TGTGCCAGCAGTTTCGGACAGCTCCCCAACTATGGCTACACCTTC. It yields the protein CASSFGQLPNYGYTF.

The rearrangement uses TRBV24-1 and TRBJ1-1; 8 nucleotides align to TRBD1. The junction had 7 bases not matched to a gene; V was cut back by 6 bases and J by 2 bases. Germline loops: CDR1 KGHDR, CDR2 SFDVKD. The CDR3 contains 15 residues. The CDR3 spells CATSPQGALNTEAFF. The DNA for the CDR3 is TGTGCCACCAGTCCCCAGGGGGCGTTAAACACTGAAGCTTTCTTT.